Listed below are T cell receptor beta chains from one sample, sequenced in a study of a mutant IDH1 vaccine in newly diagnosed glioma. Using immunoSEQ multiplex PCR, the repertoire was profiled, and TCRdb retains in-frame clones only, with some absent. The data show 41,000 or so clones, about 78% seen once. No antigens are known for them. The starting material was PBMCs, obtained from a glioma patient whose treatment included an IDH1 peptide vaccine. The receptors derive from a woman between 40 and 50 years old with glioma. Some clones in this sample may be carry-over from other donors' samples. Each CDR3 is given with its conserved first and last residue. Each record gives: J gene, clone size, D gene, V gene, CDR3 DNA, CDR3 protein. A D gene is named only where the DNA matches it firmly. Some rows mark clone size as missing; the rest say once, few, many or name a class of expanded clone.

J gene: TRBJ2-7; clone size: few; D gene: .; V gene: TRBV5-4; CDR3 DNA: TGTGCCAGCAGCTTGACACAGGACTACGAGCAGTACTTC; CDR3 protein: CASSLTQDYEQYF
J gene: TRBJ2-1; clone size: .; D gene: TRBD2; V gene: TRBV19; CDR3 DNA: TGTGCCAGTAGTAGGGGGGGTACCTACAATGAGCAGTTCTTC; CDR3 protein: CASSRGGTYNEQFF
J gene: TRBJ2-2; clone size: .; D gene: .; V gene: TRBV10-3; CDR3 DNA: TGTGCCATCAGTGAGGGGGGCGACACCGGGGAGCTGTTTTTT; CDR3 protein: CAISEGGDTGELFF
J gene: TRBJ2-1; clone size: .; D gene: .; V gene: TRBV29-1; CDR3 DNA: TGCAGCGCCACCAGGGGAAATTCGTACAATGAGCAGTTCTTC; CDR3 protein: CSATRGNSYNEQFF
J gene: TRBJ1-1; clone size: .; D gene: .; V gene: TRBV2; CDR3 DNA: TGTGCCAGCAGTGCTGGCGTGAACACTGAAGCTTTCTTT; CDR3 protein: CASSAGVNTEAFF
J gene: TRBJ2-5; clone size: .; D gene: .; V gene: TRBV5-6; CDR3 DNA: TGTGCCAGCAGCTTGGTTCCCGGGGGGCCCGGGGAGACCCAGTACTTC; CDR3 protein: CASSLVPGGPGETQYF
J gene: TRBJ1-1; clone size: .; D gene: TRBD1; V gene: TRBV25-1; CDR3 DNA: TGTGCCAGCGGGACAGTTAACACTGAAGCTTTCTTT; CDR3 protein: CASGTVNTEAFF
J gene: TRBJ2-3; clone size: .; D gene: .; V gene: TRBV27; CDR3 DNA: TGTGCCAGCAGGGCGGGGCACTACACAGATACGCAGTATTTT; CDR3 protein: CASRAGHYTDTQYF
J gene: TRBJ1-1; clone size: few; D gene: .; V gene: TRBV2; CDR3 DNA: TGTGCCAGCAGTCCGGGCTTAGGGGCCAACACTGAAGCTTTCTTT; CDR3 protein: CASSPGLGANTEAFF
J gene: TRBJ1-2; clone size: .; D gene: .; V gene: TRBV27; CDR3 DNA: TGTGCCAGCTGGACAGCTGGGCCCTATGGCTACACCTTC; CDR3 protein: CASWTAGPYGYTF